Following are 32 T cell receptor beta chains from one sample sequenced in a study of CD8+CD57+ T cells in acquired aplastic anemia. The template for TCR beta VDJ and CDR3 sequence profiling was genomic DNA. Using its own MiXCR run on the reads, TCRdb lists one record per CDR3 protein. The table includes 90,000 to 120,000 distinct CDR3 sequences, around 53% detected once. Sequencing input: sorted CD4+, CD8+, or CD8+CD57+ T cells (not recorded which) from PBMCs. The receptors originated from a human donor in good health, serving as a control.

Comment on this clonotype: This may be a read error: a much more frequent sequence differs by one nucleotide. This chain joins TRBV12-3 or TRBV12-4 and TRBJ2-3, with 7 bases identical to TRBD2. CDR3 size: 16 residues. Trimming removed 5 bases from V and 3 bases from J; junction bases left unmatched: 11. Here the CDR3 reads CASSGETSRKTDTQYF. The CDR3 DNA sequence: TGTGCCAGCAGTGGAGAGACTAGCAGGAAAACAGATACGCAGTATTTT.

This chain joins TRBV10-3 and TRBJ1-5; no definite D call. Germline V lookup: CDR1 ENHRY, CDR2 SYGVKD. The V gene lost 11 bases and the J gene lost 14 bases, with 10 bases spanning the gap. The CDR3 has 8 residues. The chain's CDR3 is CAVIPKHF. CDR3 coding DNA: TGTGCCGTCATCCCGAAGCATTTT.

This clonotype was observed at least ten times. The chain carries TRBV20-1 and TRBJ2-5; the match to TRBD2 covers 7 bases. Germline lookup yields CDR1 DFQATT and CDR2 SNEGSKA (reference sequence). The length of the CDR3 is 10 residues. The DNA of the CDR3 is TGCAGCGGGGGGCAAGAGACCCAGTACTTC. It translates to CSGGQETQYF.

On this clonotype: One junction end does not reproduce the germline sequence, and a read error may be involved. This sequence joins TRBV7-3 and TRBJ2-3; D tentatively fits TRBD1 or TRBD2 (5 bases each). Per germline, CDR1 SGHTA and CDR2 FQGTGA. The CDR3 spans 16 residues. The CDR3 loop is CASSSTGTASTDTQYF. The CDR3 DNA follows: TGTGCCAGCAGCTCCACCGGGACCGCGAGCACGGATACGCAGTATTTT.

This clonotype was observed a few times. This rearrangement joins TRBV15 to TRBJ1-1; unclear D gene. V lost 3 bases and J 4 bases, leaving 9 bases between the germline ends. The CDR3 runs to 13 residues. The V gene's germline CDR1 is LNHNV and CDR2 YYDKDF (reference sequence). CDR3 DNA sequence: TGTGCCACCAGCAGGGCCAAGAGCACTGAAGCTTTCTTT. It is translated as CATSRAKSTEAFF.

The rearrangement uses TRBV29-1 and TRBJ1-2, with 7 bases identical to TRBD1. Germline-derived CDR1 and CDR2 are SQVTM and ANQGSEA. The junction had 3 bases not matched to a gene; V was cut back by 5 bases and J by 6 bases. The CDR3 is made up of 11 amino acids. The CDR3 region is CSVTDRHGYTF. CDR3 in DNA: TGCAGCGTTACGGACAGGCATGGCTACACCTTC. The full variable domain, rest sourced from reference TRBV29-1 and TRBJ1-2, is SAVISQKPSRDICQRGTSLTIQCQVDSQVTMMFWYRQQPGQSLTLIATANQGSEATYESGFVIDKFPISRPNLTFSTLTVSNMSPEDSSIYLCSVTDRHGYTFGSGTRLTVV.

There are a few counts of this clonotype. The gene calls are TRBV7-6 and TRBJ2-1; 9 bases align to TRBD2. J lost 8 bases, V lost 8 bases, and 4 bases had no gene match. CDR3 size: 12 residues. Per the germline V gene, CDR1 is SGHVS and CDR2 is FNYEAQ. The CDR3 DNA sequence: TGTGCCAGCGCTCTAGCGGGGTATGAGCAGTTCTTC. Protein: CASALAGYEQFF.

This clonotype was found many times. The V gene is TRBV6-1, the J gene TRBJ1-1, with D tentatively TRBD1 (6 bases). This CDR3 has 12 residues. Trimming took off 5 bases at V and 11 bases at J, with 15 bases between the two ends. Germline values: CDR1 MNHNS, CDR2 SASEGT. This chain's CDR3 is CASSPGGGTAFF. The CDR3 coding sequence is TGTGCCAGCAGTCCCGGCGGGGGCACGGCTTTCTTT.

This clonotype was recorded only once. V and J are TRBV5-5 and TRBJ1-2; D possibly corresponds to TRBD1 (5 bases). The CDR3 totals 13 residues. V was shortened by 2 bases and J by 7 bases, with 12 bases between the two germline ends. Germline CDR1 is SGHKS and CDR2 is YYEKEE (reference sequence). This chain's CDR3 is CASSFQGQVGYTF. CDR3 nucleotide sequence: TGTGCCAGCAGCTTTCAGGGTCAAGTTGGCTACACCTTC.

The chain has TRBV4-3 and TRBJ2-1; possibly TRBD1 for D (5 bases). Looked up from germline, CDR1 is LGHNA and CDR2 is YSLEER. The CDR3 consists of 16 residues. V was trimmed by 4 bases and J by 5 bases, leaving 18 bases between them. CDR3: CASSPRRQGWDNEQFF. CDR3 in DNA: TGCGCCAGCAGCCCCCGAAGGCAGGGATGGGACAATGAGCAGTTCTTC.

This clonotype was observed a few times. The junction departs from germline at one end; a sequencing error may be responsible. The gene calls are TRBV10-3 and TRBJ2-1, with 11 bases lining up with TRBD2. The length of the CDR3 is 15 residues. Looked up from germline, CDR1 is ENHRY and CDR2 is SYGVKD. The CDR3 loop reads CASSEYSGGADEQFF. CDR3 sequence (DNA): TGTGCCAGCAGTGAATATAGCGGGGGGGCCGATGAGCAGTTCTTC.

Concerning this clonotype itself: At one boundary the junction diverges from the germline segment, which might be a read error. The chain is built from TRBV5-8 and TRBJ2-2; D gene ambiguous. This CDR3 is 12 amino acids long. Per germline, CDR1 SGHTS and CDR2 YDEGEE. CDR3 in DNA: TGTACCAGCAGCTTGGATTACGGGGAGCTGTTTTTT. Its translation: CTSSLDYGELFF.

The CDR3 DNA reads as TGCACCGGACAGGGGGCCTATGGCTACACCTTC. Residues: CTGQGAYGYTF. The chain employs TRBV20-1 and TRBJ1-2; TRBD1 agrees at 11 bases. The CDR3 spans 11 residues. Germline assignment: CDR1 DFQATT and CDR2 SNEGSKA (reference sequence).

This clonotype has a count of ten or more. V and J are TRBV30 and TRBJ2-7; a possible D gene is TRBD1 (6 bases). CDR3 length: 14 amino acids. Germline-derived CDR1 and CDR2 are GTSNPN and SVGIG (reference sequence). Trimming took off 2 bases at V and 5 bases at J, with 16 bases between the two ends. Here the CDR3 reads CAWSLGGSLDEQYF. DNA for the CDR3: TGTGCCTGGAGTCTAGGGGGAAGTTTAGACGAGCAGTACTTC.

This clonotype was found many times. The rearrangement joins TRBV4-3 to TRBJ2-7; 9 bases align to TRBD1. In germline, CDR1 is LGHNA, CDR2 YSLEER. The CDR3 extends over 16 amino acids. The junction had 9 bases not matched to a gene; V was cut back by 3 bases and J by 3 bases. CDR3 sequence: CASSHEWDREGYEQYF. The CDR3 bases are TGCGCCAGCAGCCATGAATGGGACAGGGAAGGCTACGAGCAGTACTTC.

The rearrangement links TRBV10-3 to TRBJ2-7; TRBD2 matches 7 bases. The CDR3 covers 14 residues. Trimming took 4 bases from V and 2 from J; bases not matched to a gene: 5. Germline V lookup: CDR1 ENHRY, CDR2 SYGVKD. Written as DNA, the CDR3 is TGTGCCATCAGTGGGACGGGGGGAACCTACGAGCAGTACTTC. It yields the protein CAISGTGGTYEQYF.

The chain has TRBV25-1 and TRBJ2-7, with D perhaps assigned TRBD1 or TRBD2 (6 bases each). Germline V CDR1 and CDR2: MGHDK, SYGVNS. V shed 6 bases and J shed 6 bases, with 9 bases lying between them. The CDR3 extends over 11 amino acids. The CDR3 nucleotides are TGTGCCAGCAGGGGGGGCGCCGAGCAGTACTTC. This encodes CASRGGAEQYF.

The CDR3 nucleotides read TGTGCCAGCAGGGAAACTAGCGGGGGCTACACCTTC. This translates into CASRETSGGYTF. The chain carries TRBV2 and TRBJ1-2; D uncertain. V was cut by 6 bases and J by 8 bases, with 13 bases left in between. This CDR3 is 12 amino acids long. CDR1 and CDR2 from the germline V gene are SNHLY and FYNNEI.

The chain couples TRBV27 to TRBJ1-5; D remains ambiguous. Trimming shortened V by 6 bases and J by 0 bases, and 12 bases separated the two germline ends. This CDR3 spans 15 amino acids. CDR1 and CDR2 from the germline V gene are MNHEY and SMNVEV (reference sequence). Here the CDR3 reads CASSPTSYSNQPQHF. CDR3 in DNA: TGTGCCAGCAGCCCGACCTCTTATAGCAATCAGCCCCAGCATTTT.

The CDR3 reads CAWSAGTSGYNEQFF. The CDR3 DNA follows: TGTGCCTGGTCGGCCGGGACTAGCGGATACAATGAGCAGTTCTTC. The chain recombines TRBV30 with TRBJ2-1; TRBD2 aligns across 11 bases. The germline CDR1 and CDR2 sequences are GTSNPN and SVGIG (reference sequence). The junction had 7 bases not matched to a gene; V was cut back by 5 bases and J by 4 bases. The length of the CDR3 is 15 residues.

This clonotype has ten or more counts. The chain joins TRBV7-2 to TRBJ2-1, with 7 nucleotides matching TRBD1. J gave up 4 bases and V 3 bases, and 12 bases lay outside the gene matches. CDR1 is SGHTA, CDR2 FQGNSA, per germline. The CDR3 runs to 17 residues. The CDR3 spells CASSLEQTGWAYNEQFF. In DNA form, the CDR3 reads TGTGCCAGCAGCTTGGAACAGACAGGGTGGGCGTACAATGAGCAGTTCTTC. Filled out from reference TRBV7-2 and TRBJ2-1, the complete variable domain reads GAGVSQSPSNKVTEKGKDVELRCDPISGHTALYWYRQSLGQGLEFLIYFQGNSAPDKSGLPSDRFSAERTGGSVSTLTIQRTQQEDSAVYLCASSLEQTGWAYNEQFFGPGTRLTVL.

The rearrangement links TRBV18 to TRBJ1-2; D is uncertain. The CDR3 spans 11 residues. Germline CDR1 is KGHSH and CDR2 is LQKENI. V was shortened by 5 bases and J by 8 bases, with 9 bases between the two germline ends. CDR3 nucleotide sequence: TGTGCCAGCTCATATCAGGCCGGCTACACCTTC. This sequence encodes CASSYQAGYTF.

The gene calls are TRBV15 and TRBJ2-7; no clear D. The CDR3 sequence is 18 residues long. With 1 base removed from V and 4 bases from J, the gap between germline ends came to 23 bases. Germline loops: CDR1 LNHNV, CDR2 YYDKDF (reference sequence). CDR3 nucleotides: TGTGCCACCAGCAGAGCTCGATCTTTCATGGTAGGAGATTACGAGCAGTACTTC. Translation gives CATSRARSFMVGDYEQYF.

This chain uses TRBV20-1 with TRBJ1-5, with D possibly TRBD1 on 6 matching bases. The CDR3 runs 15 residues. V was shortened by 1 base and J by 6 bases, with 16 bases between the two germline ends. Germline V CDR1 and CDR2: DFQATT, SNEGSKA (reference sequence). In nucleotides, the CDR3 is TGCAGTGCTAGAGCCCACCCAGGGGACGTTCAGCCCCAGCATTTT. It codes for CSARAHPGDVQPQHF.

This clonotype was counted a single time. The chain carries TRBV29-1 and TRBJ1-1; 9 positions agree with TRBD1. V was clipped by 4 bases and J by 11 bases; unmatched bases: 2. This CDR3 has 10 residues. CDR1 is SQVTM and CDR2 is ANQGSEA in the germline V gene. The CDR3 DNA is TGCAGCGTTGGGACAGGGGTTGCTTTCTTT. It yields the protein CSVGTGVAFF.

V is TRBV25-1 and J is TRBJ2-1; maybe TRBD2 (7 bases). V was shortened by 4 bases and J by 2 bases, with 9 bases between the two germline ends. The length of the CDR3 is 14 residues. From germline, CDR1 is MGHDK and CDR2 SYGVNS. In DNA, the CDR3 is TGTGCCAGCAGTGGGGGGGGCCCCTACAATGAGCAGTTCTTC. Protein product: CASSGGGPYNEQFF.

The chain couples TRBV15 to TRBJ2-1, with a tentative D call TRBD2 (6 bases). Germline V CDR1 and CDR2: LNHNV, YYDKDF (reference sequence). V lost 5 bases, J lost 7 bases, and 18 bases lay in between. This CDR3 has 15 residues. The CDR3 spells CATSSRLASDNEQFF. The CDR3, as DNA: TGTGCCACCAGCTCCCGTCTAGCGTCGGATAATGAGCAGTTCTTC.

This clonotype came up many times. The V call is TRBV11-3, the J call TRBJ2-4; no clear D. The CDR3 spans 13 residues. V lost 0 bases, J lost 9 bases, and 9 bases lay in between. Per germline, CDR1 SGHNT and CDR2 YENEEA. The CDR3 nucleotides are TGTGCCAGCAGCTTAGATCAAGTTGGCATTCAGTACTTC. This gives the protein CASSLDQVGIQYF. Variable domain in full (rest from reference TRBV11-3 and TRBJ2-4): EAGVVQSPRYKIIEKKQPVAFWCNPISGHNTLYWYLQNLGQGPELLIRYENEEAVDDSQLPKDRFSAERLKGVDSTLKIQPAELGDSAVYLCASSLDQVGIQYFGAGTRLSVL.

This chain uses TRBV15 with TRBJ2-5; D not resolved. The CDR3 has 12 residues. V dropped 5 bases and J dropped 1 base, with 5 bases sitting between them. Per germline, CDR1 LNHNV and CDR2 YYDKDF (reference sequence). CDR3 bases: TGTGCCACCAGCGGCGGCCAAGAGACCCAGTACTTC. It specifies CATSGGQETQYF.

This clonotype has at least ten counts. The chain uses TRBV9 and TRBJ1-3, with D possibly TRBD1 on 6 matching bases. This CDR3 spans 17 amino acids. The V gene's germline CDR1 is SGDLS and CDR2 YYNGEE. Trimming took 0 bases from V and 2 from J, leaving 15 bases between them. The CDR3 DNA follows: TGTGCCAGCAGCGTAGGGGGGGGCCAAGAGGCTGGAAACACCATATATTTT. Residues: CASSVGGGQEAGNTIYF.

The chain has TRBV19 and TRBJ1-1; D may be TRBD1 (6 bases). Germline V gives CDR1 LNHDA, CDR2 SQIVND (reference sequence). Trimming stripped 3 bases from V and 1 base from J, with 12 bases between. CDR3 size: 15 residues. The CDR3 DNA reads TGTGCCAGTAGTATGAGGGGGAGCGCGAACACTGAAGCTTTCTTT. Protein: CASSMRGSANTEAFF. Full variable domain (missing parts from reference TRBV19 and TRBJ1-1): DGGITQSPKYLFRKEGQNVTLSCEQNLNHDAMYWYRQDPGQGLRLIYYSQIVNDFQKGDIAEGYSVSREKKESFPLTVTSAQKNPTAFYLCASSMRGSANTEAFFGQGTRLTVV.

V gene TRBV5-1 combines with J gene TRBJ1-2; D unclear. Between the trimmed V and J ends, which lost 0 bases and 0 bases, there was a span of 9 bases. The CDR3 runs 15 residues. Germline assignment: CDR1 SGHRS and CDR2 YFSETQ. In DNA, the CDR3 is TGCGCCAGCAGCTTGGTTCTAGACTCTAACTATGGCTACACCTTC. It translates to CASSLVLDSNYGYTF.